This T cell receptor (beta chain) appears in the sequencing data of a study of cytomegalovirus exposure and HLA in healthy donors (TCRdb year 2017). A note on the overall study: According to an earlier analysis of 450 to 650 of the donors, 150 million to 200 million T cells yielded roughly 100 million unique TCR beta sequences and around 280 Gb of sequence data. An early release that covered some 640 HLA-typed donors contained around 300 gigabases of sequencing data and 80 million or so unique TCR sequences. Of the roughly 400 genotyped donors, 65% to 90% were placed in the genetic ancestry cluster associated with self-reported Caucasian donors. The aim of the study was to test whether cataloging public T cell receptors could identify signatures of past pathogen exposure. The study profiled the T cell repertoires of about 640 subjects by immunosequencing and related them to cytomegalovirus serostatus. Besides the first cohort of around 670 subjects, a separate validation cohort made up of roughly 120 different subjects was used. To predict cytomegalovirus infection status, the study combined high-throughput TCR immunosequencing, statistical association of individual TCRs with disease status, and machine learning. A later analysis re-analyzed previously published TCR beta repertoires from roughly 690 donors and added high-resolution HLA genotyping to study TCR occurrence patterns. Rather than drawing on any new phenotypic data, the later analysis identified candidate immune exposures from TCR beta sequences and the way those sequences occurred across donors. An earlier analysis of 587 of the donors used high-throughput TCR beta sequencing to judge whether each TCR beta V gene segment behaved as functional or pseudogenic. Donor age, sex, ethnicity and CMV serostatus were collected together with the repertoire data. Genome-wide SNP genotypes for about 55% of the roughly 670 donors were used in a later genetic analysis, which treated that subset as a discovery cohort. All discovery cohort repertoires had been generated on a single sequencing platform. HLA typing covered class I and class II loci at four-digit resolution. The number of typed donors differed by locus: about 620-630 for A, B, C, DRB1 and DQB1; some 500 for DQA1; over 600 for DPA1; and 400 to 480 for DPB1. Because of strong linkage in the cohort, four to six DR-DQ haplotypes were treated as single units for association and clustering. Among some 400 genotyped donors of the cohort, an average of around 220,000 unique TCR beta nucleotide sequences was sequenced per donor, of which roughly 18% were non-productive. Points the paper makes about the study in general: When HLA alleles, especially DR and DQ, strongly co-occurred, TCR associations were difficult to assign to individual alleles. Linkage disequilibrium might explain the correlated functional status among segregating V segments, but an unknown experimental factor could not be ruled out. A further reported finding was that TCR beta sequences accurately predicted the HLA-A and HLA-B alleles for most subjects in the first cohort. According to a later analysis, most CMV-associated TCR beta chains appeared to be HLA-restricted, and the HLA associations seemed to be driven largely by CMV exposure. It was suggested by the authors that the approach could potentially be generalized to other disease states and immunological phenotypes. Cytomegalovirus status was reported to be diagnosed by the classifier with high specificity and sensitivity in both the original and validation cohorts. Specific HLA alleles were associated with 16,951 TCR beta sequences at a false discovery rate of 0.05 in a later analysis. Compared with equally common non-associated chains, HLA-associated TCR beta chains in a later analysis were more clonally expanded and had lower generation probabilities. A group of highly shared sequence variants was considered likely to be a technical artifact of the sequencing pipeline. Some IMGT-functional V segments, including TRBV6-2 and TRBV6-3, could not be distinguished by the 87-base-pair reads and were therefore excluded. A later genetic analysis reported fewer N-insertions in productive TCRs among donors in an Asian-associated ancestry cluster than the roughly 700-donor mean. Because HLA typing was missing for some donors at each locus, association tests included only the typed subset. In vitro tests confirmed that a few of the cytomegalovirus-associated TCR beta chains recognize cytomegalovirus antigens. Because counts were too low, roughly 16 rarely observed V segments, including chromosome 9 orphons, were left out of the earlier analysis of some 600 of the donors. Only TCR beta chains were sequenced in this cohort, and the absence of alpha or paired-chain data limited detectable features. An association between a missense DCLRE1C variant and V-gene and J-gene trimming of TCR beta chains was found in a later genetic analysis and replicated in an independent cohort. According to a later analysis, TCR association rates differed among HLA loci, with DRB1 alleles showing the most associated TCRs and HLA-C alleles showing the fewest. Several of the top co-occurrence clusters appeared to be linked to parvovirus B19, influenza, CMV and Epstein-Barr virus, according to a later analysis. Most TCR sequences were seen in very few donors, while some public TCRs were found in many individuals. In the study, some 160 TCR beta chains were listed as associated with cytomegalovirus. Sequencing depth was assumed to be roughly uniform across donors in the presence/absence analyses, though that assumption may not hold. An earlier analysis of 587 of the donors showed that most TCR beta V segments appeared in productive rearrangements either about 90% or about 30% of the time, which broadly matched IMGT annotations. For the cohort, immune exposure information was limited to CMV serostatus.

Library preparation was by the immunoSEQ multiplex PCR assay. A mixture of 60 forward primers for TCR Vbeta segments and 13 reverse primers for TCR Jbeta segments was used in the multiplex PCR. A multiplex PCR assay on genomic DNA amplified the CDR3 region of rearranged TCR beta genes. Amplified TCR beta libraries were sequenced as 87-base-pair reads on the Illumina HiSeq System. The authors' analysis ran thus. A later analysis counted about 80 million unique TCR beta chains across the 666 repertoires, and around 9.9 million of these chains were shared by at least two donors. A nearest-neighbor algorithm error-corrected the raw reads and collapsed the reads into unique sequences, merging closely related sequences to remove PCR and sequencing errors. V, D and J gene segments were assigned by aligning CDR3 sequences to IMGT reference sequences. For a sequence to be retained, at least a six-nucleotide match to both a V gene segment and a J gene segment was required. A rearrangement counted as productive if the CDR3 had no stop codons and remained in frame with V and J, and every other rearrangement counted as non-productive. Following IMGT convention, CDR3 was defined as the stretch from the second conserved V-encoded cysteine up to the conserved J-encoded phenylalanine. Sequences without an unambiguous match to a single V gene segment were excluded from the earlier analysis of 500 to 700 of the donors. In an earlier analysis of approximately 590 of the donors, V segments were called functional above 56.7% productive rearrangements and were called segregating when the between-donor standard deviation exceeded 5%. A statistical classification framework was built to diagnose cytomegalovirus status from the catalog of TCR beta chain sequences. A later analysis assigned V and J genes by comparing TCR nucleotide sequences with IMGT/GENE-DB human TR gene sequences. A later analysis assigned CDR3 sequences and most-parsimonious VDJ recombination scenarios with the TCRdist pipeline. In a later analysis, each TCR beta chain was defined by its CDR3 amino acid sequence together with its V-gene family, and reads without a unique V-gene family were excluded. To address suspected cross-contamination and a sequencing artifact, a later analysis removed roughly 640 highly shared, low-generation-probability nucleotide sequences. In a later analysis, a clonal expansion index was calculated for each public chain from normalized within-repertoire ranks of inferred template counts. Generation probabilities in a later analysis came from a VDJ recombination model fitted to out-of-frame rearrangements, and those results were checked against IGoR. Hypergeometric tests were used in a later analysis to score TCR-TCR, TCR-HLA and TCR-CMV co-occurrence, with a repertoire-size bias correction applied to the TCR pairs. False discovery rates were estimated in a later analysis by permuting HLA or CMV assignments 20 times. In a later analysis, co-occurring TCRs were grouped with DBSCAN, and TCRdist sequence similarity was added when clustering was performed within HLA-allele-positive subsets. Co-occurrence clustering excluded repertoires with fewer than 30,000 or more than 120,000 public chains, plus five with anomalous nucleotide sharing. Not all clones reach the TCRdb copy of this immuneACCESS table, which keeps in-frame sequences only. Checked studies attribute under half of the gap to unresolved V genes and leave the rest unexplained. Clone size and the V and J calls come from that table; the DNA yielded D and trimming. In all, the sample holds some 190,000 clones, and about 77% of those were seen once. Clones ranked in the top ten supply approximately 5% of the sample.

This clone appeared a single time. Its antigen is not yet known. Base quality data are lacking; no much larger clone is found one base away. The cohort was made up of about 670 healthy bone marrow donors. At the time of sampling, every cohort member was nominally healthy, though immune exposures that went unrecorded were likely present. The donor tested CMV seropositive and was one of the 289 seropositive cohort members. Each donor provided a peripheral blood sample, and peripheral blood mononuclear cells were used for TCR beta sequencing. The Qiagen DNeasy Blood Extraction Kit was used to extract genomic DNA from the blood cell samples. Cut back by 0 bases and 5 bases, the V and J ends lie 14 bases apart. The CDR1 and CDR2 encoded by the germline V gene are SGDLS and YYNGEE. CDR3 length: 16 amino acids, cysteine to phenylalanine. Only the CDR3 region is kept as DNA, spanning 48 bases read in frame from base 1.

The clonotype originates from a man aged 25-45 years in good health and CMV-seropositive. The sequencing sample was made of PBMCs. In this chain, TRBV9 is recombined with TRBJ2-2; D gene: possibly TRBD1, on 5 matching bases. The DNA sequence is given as TGTGCCAGCAGCGTAGGCCCAGGGTCAGGGACCGGGGAGCTGTTTTTT. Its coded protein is CASSVGPGSGTGELFF.